This T cell receptor beta chain was identified during a study of ipilimumab plus nivolumab after autologous stem cell transplantation. Overall study context: Typical patient got a handful of ipilimumab doses and under 10 nivolumab doses (median). The DLBCL group included primary refractory and relapsed cases.

Patients got ipilimumab 1 mg/kg beginning 14 to 28 days post-transplant. V lost 5 bases, J lost 3 bases, and 13 bases stayed unmatched. Germline V gives CDR1 PRHDT, CDR2 FYEKMQ (reference sequence). The CDR3 sequence is 17 residues long. The data were produced by immunoSEQ multiplex PCR, yet TCRdb's version contains in-frame clones alone and is incomplete. The sample lists about 22,000 clones; around 80% were seen once. Only one count was recorded for this clone. The sequencing here drew on PBMCs, taken in a trial of ipilimumab plus nivolumab as post-transplant consolidation. The chain recombines TRBV13 with TRBJ1-3; 7 nucleotides align to TRBD1. The receptor comes from a male donor with diffuse large B-cell lymphoma. The CDR3 is CASSTQYGDSYGNTIYF. In nucleotides, the CDR3 is TGTGCCAGCAGCACCCAGTATGGGGACAGTTATGGAAACACCATATATTTT.